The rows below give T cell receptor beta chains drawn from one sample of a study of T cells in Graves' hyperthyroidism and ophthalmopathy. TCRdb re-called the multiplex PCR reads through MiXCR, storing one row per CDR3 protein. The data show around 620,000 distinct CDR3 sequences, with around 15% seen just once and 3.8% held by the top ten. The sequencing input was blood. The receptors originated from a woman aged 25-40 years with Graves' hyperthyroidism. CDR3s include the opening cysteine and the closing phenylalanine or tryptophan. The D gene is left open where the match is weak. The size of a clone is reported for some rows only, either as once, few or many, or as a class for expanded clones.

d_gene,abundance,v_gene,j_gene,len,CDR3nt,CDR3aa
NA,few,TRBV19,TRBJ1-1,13,TGTGCTACTACCAGTCCCGTAGGGGGTGAAGCTTTCTTT,CATTSPVGGEAFF
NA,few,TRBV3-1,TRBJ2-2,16,TGTGCCAGCAGCCAAGATAAGGACTACCCCACCGGGGAGCTGTTTTTT,CASSQDKDYPTGELFF
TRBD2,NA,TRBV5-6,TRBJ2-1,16,TGTGCCAGCAGCTTGGGGCTAGCGGGAGTTTCCAATGAGCAGTTCTTC,CASSLGLAGVSNEQFF
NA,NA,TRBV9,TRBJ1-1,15,TGTGCCAGCAGCGTCAACACAGGGATGGGCACTGAAGCTTTCTTT,CASSVNTGMGTEAFF
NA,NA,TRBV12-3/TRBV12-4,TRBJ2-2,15,TGTGCCAGCAGTTTAGGGGGAGCAATCACCGGGGAGCTGTTTTTT,CASSLGGAITGELFF
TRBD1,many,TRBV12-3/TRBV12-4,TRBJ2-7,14,TGTGCCAGCAGGGGACAGGGGGCAGGATACGAGCAGTACTTC,CASRGQGAGYEQYF
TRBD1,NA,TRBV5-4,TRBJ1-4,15,TGTGCCAGCAGCTTGGACCGACAGGGCGGCGAAAAACTGTTTTTT,CASSLDRQGGEKLFF
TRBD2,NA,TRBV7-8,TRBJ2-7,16,TGTGCCAGCAGCTTAGTGTCCAGCGGGAGGGCCTACGAGCAGTACTTC,CASSLVSSGRAYEQYF
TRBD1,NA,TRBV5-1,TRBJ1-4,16,TGCGCCAGCAGCTCCGGGGCCGGACAGGCGGCTGAAAAACTGTTTTTT,CASSSGAGQAAEKLFF
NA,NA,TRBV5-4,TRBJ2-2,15,TGTGCCAGCAGCGCCATAAGCGGGAACACCGGGGAGCTGTTTTTT,CASSAISGNTGELFF
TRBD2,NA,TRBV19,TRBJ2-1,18,TGTGCCAGTAGCCTGTCCGGGACTAGCGGGAGGAACTACAATGAGCAGTTCTTC,CASSLSGTSGRNYNEQFF
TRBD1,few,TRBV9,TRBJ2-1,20,TGTGCCAGCAGCCATCAGGTCGGGACAGGGATTACGAGAGTGGGGAATGAGCAGTTCTTC,CASSHQVGTGITRVGNEQFF
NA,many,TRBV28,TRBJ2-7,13,TGTGCCAGCCTCGGCTTAGACGGCTACGAGCAGTACTTC,CASLGLDGYEQYF
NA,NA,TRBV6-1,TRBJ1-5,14,TGTGCCAGCAGTTCGACATATGGCAATCAGCCCCAGCATTTT,CASSSTYGNQPQHF
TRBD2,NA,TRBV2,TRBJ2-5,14,TGTGCCAGCAGAAGGACTAGCGGAGGAGAGACCCAGTACTTC,CASRRTSGGETQYF
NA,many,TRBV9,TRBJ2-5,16,TGTGCCAGCAGCGTAGAACTTCGGCGGCCCCAAGAGACCCAGTACTTC,CASSVELRRPQETQYF
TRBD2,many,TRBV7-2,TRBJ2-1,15,TGTGCCAGCAGGAGACTAGCCTACTCCTACAATGAGCAGTTCTTC,CASRRLAYSYNEQFF
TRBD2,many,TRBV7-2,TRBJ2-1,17,TGTGCCAGCAGCCGAGGGAGGACTAGCGGGAACTACAATGAGCAGTTCTTC,CASSRGRTSGNYNEQFF
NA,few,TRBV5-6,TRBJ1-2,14,TGTGCCAGCAGCTTAGGTCACAGGGTGAATGGCTACACCTTC,CASSLGHRVNGYTF
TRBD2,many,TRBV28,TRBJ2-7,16,TGTGCCAGCAGCTGGAGGATAGCGGGAGGTTCCTACGAGCAGTACTTC,CASSWRIAGGSYEQYF
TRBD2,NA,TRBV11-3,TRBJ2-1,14,TGTGCCAGCAGCTCTAGCGGGACCCTCGATGAGCAGTTCTTC,CASSSSGTLDEQFF
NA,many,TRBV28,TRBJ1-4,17,TGTGCCAGCAGTCCAAAACCGGGACACCTTACCAATGAAAAACTGTTTTTT,CASSPKPGHLTNEKLFF
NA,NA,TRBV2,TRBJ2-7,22,TGTGCCAGCAGTGAATCGGGACAGTATCCAGAAATAAGAGCGGGGCAGGGGTACGAGCAGTACTTC,CASSESGQYPEIRAGQGYEQYF
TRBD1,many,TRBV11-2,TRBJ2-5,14,TGTGCCAGCAGCTCAATTACAGGGGGAGAGACCCAGTACTTC,CASSSITGGETQYF
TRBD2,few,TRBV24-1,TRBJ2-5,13,TGTGCCACCAGTGACGGGGGGGAAGAGACCCAGTACTTC,CATSDGGEETQYF
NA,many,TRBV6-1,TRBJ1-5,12,TGTGCCAGCACCGTCCCTGGAGTGCCCCAGCATTTT,CASTVPGVPQHF
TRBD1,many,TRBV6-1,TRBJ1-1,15,TGTGCCAGCAGCCGGGACAGGGGGGGCGCCGGTGAAGCTTTCTTT,CASSRDRGGAGEAFF
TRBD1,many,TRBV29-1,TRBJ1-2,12,TGCAGCGTAGCCGGGACAGAAGTCGGCTACACCTTC,CSVAGTEVGYTF
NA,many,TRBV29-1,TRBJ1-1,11,TGCAGTGGAGAAGAGAACACTGAAGCTTTCTTT,CSGEENTEAFF
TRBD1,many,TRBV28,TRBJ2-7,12,TGTGCCAGCAGCTGGGACAGCTACGAGCAGTACTTC,CASSWDSYEQYF
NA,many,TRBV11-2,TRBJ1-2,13,TGTGCCAGCAGCTTAAAGGCAGGGTTTGGCTACACCTTC,CASSLKAGFGYTF
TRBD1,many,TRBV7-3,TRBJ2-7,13,TGTGCCAGCAGCCCCATGACAGGGGAAGAGCAGTACTTC,CASSPMTGEEQYF
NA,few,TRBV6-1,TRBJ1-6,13,TGTGCCAGCAGTTATGTCCAGGGCTCACCCCTCCACTTT,CASSYVQGSPLHF
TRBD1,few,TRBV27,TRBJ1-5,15,TGTGCCAGCAGATACACAGGGGGCGCGTATCAGCCCCAGCATTTT,CASRYTGGAYQPQHF
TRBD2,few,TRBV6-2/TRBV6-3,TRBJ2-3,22,TGTGCCAGCAGTTACACCGGACTAGCGGGAGGCCCAGGTTTTTGGGATACAGATACGCAGTATTTT,CASSYTGLAGGPGFWDTDTQYF
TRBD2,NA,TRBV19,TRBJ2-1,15,TGTGCCAGTAGTATCGCTAGGACTAGTACTTTTGAGCAGTTCTTC,CASSIARTSTFEQFF
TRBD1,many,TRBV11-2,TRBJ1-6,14,TGTGCCAGGTCCACAGGGGAGGTCGAGTCACCCCTCCACTTT,CARSTGEVESPLHF
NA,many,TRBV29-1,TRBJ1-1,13,TGCAGCGCCCACGCCCTGGTGGGCACTGAAGCTTTCTTT,CSAHALVGTEAFF
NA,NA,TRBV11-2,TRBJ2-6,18,TGTGCCAGCAGCTCCCCCGGGGGGCTGAACTCTGGGGCCAACGTCCTGACTTTC,CASSSPGGLNSGANVLTF
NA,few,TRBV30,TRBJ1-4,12,TGTGCCTGGGGCCCTTTGGGCGAAAAACTGTTTTTT,CAWGPLGEKLFF
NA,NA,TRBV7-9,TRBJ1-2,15,TGTGCCAGCAGCTTAGCTCCCGGGACATCCTATGGCTACACCTTC,CASSLAPGTSYGYTF
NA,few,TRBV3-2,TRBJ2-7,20,TGTGCCAGCAGCCCTGGCTCGGGACAGGGGGCGCGGGGGGTAGTCGATGAGCAGTACTTC,CASSPGSGQGARGVVDEQYF
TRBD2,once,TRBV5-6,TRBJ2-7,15,TGTGCCAGCAGCGGGGGACTAGCGGGGGGCTACGAGCAGTACTTC,CASSGGLAGGYEQYF
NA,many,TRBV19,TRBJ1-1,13,TGTGCCAGTAGTATGAGTGTCGGAACTGAAGCTTTCTTT,CASSMSVGTEAFF
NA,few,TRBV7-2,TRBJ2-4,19,TGTGCCAGCAGCCTCCAGGTTGTAGCAGGATTGCTAGCCAAAAACATTCAGTACTTC,CASSLQVVAGLLAKNIQYF
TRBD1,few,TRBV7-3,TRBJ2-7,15,TGTGCCAGCAGCTTATTTCCGGACAGGGGAGTCGAGCAGTACTTC,CASSLFPDRGVEQYF
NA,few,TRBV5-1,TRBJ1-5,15,TGCGCCAGCAGCCCGCCTGTCAGGGGTCAGAAGCCCCAGCATTTT,CASSPPVRGQKPQHF
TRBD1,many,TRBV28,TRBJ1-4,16,TGTGCCAGCAGTTTGCACGGACAGGCAGCTAATGAAAAACTGTTTTTT,CASSLHGQAANEKLFF
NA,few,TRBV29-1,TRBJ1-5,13,TGCAGCGTCCAGGGTGGAAGGGATCAGCCCCAGCATTTT,CSVQGGRDQPQHF
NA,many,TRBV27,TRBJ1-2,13,TGTGCCAGCAGTTACGAGCCTAACTATGGCTACACCTTC,CASSYEPNYGYTF
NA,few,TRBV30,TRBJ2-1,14,TGTGCCTGGAGTGTTAAAGGCCCCTACAATGAGCAGTTCTTC,CAWSVKGPYNEQFF
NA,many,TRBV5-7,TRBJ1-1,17,TGTGCCAGCAGGCGAGAAAGACCGGGACGGCCGAACACTGAAGCTTTCTTT,CASRRERPGRPNTEAFF
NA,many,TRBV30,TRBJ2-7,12,TGTGCCTGCGCAGGGGCCCCCTACGAGCAGTACTTC,CACAGAPYEQYF
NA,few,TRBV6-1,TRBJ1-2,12,TGTGCCAGCTTGTCCACCTTCTATGGCTACACCTTC,CASLSTFYGYTF
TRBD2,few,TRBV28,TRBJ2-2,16,TGTGCCAGCAGTCCCCGCCTAGCGGGAGGGCCCGGGGAGCTGTTTTTT,CASSPRLAGGPGELFF
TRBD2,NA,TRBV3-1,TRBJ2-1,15,TGTGCCAGCAGCCAAGCACTCGGGAGGGGCCATGAGCAGTTCTTC,CASSQALGRGHEQFF
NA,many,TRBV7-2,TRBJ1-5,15,TGTGCCAGCAGCCCGGGACACTATAGCAATCAGCCCCAGCATTTT,CASSPGHYSNQPQHF
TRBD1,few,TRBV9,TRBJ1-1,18,TGTGCCAGCAGCCTATTCCCTACAGGGGGCAATATCGACACTGAAGCTTTCTTT,CASSLFPTGGNIDTEAFF
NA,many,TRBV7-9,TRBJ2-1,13,TGTGCCAGCAAACGCCCTCTGTCACATGAGCAGTTCTTC,CASKRPLSHEQFF
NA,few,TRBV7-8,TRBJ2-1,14,TGTGCCAGCAGCTTAGCGGGCCTCACCAATGAGCAGTTCTTC,CASSLAGLTNEQFF